This TCR beta chain was captured by sequencing in a study of control samples from healthy donors and cancer patients. TCRdb keeps only in-frame clones here, not all; method: immunoSEQ multiplex PCR. The repertoire consists of over 85,000 clones, with about 88% occurring once and the leading ten covering over 30%. The germline V and J ends were trimmed by 6 bases and 3 bases, with 11 bases remaining between them. There are 13 residues in the CDR3. This TCR derives from a man between 65 and 85 years old with lung cancer. The J gene is TRBJ1-1, the V gene TRBV12-3 or TRBV12-4, with D unresolved. The specimen was PBMCs. The CDR3 DNA follows: TGTGCCAGCAGGCGGGAAGGGTACACTGAAGCTTTCTTT. Translation gives CASRREGYTEAFF.